The 2 T cell receptor beta chains below come from one sample, sequenced in a study of blood T cell repertoires in COVID-19. Clones were sequenced by immunoSEQ multiplex PCR, and TCRdb holds only the in-frame ones, with some missing. The repertoire holds about 200,000 clones, around 79% seen once, with approximately 13% in the top ten. Material: peripheral blood. The receptor source for this set is a man over 45 who had recovered from COVID-19.

The chain has TRBV19 and TRBJ2-3; 10 nucleotides agree with TRBD1. Germline V lookup: CDR1 LNHDA, CDR2 SQIVND (reference sequence). V trimming: 8 bases; J trimming: 0 bases; junction bases outside the gene matches: 5. This CDR3 region has 15 residues. In nucleotides, the CDR3 is TGTGCCAGTCTCCGACAGGGGGCGAGCACAGATACGCAGTATTTT. It specifies CASLRQGASTDTQYF. Full variable domain (outside the CDR3, taken from reference TRBV19 and TRBJ2-3): DGGITQSPKYLFRKEGQNVTLSCEQNLNHDAMYWYRQDPGQGLRLIYYSQIVNDFQKGDIAEGYSVSREKKESFPLTVTSAQKNPTAFYLCASLRQGASTDTQYFGPGTRLTVL.

About this clone itself: This sample includes further DNA sequences coding for the same CDR3. This rearrangement joins TRBV7-9 to TRBJ2-5; 9 positions match TRBD1. With V trimmed by 0 bases and J by 5 bases, 4 bases remained unmatched. This CDR3 has 15 residues. Germline V gene sequence: CDR1 SEHNR, CDR2 FQNEAQ (reference sequence). The CDR3, as DNA: TGTGCCAGCAGCTTAGCCGGGACAGGGTTGGAGACCCAGTACTTC. Translated: CASSLAGTGLETQYF.